These 26 T cell receptor beta chains came from one sample sequenced in a study of follicular helper T cells after annual influenza vaccination. Assay used: immunoSEQ multiplex PCR; TCRdb lists only in-frame clones, some missing. Seen here are 4,000 to 5,500 clones, 83% observed once, and the top ten hold approximately 1.1%. Indicated time point: 2015-2016 season, 7 days after influenza vaccination. The sample in question was CXCR5+ CD38- circulating T follicular helper cells from blood, obtained 7 days after influenza vaccination. The subset denotes: circulating Tfh, non-naive CD4+CXCR5+PD-1+ (ICOS+CD38+ or ICOS-CD38-). The receptors come from an adult who received the influenza vaccine.

The V gene is TRBV6-5, the J gene TRBJ1-1; D is ambiguous. Trimming stripped 2 bases from V and 5 bases from J, with 3 bases between. Germline-derived CDR1 and CDR2 are MNHEY and SVGAGI. The CDR3 is 11 residues long. For the CDR3, the DNA is TGTGCCAGCAGTTACGGGACTGAAGCTTTCTTT. Protein product: CASSYGTEAFF.

V is TRBV2 and J is TRBJ2-2; 10 bases are a match to TRBD1. Germline lookup yields CDR1 SNHLY and CDR2 FYNNEI. V gave up 7 bases and J gave up 4 bases; unmatched junction bases: 3. CDR3 length equals 14 residues. The CDR3 reads CASIRDRGTGELFF. The CDR3 region has the DNA TGTGCCAGCATTCGGGACAGGGGCACCGGGGAGCTGTTTTTT.

This clone was observed a few times. CDR3 in amino acids: CASSLIASGGYTF. CDR3 nucleotides: TGTGCCAGCAGCTTGATCGCCTCAGGAGGCTACACCTTC. The rearrangement uses TRBV5-4 and TRBJ1-2; unclear D gene. The CDR3 covers 13 residues. The V and J ends lost 1 base and 8 bases respectively, with 12 bases between them. Germline loops: CDR1 SGHNT, CDR2 YYREEE (reference sequence).

There are a few counts of this clone. This chain joins TRBV10-3 and TRBJ1-6; 8 bases line up with TRBD1. Germline-derived CDR1 and CDR2 are ENHRY and SYGVKD. The V segment lost 6 bases and the J segment 10 bases; nucleotides outside the gene matches: 14. CDR3 length: 16 amino acids. The CDR3 DNA sequence: TGTGCCATCAGGGGGCGGACAGGGAAACTTGGGTCACCCCTCCACTTT. It is translated as CAIRGRTGKLGSPLHF.

The rearrangement joins TRBV27 to TRBJ1-2; D is perhaps TRBD1 (5 bases). V shed 5 bases and J shed 8 bases, with 21 bases lying between them. The CDR3 is made up of 15 amino acids. The germline gives CDR1 MNHEY, CDR2 SMNVEV (reference sequence). CDR3 amino acids: CASSPSRQGYSGYTF. Written as DNA, the CDR3 is TGTGCCAGCAGTCCGTCCCGCCAGGGTTACTCGGGCTACACCTTC.

Comments on this clone: At one boundary the junction diverges from the germline segment, which might be a read error. Other DNA sequences in the sample encode the same CDR3. The chain combines TRBV29-1 with TRBJ2-5, with a possible D match to TRBD2 (6 bases). The CDR3 contains 13 residues. CDR1 is SQVTM and CDR2 is ANQGSEA in the germline V gene. Here the CDR3 reads CSVEGGAQETQYF. Written as DNA, the CDR3 is TGCAGCGTCGAAGGAGGGGCCCAAGAGACCCAGTACTTC.

This clone appeared a single time. The genes are TRBV7-8 and TRBJ1-1; possible D gene TRBD1, 5 bases. The CDR3 extends over 15 amino acids. CDR1 is SGHVS and CDR2 is FQNEAQ in the germline V gene. V lost 2 bases, J lost 9 bases, and 19 bases lay in between. The CDR3 spells CASSLLSGRQAKAFF. The CDR3, as DNA: TGTGCCAGCAGCTTACTTTCGGGACGACAAGCTAAAGCTTTCTTT.

The chain couples TRBV19 to TRBJ2-7; tentative D call: TRBD2 (6 bases). V was clipped by 3 bases and J by 2 bases, with 20 bases between them. There are 17 residues in the CDR3. The germline gives CDR1 LNHDA, CDR2 SQIVND (reference sequence). The CDR3 DNA is TGTGCCAGTAGTATTCGACCAGGGCCCGGGAGTGCCTACGAGCAGTACTTC. Amino acids: CASSIRPGPGSAYEQYF.

The chain has TRBV4-2 and TRBJ1-6, with D possibly TRBD1 on 6 matching bases. Trimming shortened V by 0 bases and J by 11 bases, and 14 bases separated the two germline ends. The CDR3 extends over 15 amino acids. CDR1 is LGHNA, CDR2 YNFKEQ, per germline. The DNA for the CDR3 is TGTGCCAGCAGCCAAGACCAGGGGCCTTTGACACCCCTCCACTTT. Translating gives CASSQDQGPLTPLHF.

V gene TRBV6-5 combines with J gene TRBJ2-7; no definite D call. This CDR3 comprises 14 residues. CDR1 MNHEY and CDR2 SVGAGI come from the germline V gene. The V end was cut by 8 bases, the J end by 3 bases, with 17 bases between. The CDR3 here is CASRKGWSGYEQYF. The CDR3 DNA follows: TGTGCCAGCCGAAAAGGATGGAGTGGCTACGAGCAGTACTTC.

The chain has TRBV14 and TRBJ2-3, with 8 bases that match TRBD2. This CDR3 comprises 17 residues. The germline gives CDR1 SGHDN, CDR2 FVKESK. Germline trimming cut 4 bases from V and 4 bases from J; bases unmatched to any gene: 13. Here the CDR3 DNA reads TGTGCCAGCAGCCCCCGGCTAGCGGGCCAAGGCCCAGATACGCAGTATTTT. Translating gives CASSPRLAGQGPDTQYF.

This clone has a single count. CDR3 bases: TGCAGCGTTGACCCCCTTGGTAGCGGGGGCTACAATGAGCAGTTCTTC. Translation gives CSVDPLGSGGYNEQFF. The chain couples TRBV29-1 to TRBJ2-1; 9 nucleotides match TRBD2. Looked up from germline, CDR1 is SQVTM and CDR2 is ANQGSEA. The CDR3 has 16 residues. V gave up 3 bases and J gave up 3 bases; unmatched junction bases: 9.

The V and J genes are TRBV5-1 and TRBJ2-2; no clear D. This CDR3 spans 14 amino acids. Germline-derived CDR1 and CDR2 are SGHRS and YFSETQ. Trimming took off 2 bases at V and 1 base at J, with 6 bases between the two ends. The CDR3 DNA reads TGCGCCAGCAGCTTTTCGTTGAACACCGGGGAGCTGTTTTTT. Translated: CASSFSLNTGELFF.

The chain combines TRBV7-2 with TRBJ1-1, with D perhaps matching TRBD1 (5 bases). From germline, CDR1 is SGHTA and CDR2 FQGNSA. This CDR3 comprises 14 residues. The germline V and J ends were trimmed by 5 bases and 4 bases, with 14 bases remaining between them. DNA for the CDR3: TGTGCCAGCAGCCCGCGGGGGGATCGCACTGAAGCTTTCTTT. Translation gives CASSPRGDRTEAFF. The whole variable domain, remainder taken from reference TRBV7-2 and TRBJ1-1, is GAGVSQSPSNKVTEKGKDVELRCDPISGHTALYWYRQSLGQGLEFLIYFQGNSAPDKSGLPSDRFSAERTGGSVSTLTIQRTQQEDSAVYLCASSPRGDRTEAFFGQGTRLTVV.

This sequence joins TRBV29-1 and TRBJ2-7; D is possibly TRBD1 or TRBD2 (5 bases each). Germline V gene lookup returns CDR1 SQVTM and CDR2 ANQGSEA. Trimming stripped 4 bases from V and 3 bases from J, with 7 bases between. The CDR3 contains 11 residues. The CDR3: CSVGDGYEQYF. As DNA, the CDR3 is TGCAGCGTTGGGGACGGCTACGAGCAGTACTTC.

The genes are TRBV2 and TRBJ1-1, with D unresolved. The V gene lost 0 bases and the J gene lost 4 bases, with 12 bases spanning the gap. The V gene's germline CDR1 is SNHLY and CDR2 FYNNEI. The CDR3 is made up of 15 amino acids. The CDR3: CASSEAGWRRTEAFF. The CDR3 DNA sequence: TGTGCCAGCAGTGAAGCTGGCTGGAGACGCACTGAAGCTTTCTTT.

J is TRBJ2-3 and V is TRBV10-3, with D perhaps TRBD2 (6 bases). Germline V lookup: CDR1 ENHRY, CDR2 SYGVKD. V lost 7 bases and J lost 4, with 15 bases in between. This CDR3 has 14 amino acids. The CDR3 DNA sequence: TGTGCCATCACCCGCGGGGAGAATCCAGATACGCAGTATTTT. Translation gives CAITRGENPDTQYF.

This rearrangement joins TRBV7-2 to TRBJ1-5; D gene unclear. The CDR3 is 16 amino acids. Per germline, CDR1 SGHTA and CDR2 FQGNSA. V gave up 1 base and J gave up 7 bases, with 17 bases separating them. Written as DNA, the CDR3 is TGTGCCAGCAGCTTAGTCATGAGAAAATGGGAGCAGCCCCAGCATTTT. It encodes CASSLVMRKWEQPQHF.

This chain links TRBV6-1 with TRBJ2-7; possibly TRBD2 for D (7 bases). CDR1 is MNHNS, CDR2 SASEGT, per germline. The CDR3 is 14 amino acids. V gave up 5 bases and J gave up 6 bases, with 17 bases separating them. The CDR3 here is CASSPRGWGGEQYF. CDR3 coding DNA: TGTGCCAGCAGTCCCAGGGGTTGGGGGGGCGAGCAGTACTTC.

This chain uses TRBV11-3 with TRBJ1-2, with TRBD1 identical over 10 bases. The CDR3 is 15 residues long. Germline-derived CDR1 and CDR2 are SGHNT and YENEEA. The J segment lost 1 base and the V segment lost 5 bases, leaving 4 bases of the junction unmatched. DNA of the CDR3: TGTGCCAGCAGCCCGGGACAGGGGATTAACTATGGCTACACCTTC. This encodes CASSPGQGINYGYTF. The complete variable domain, with remaining parts taken from reference TRBV11-3 and TRBJ1-2, reads EAGVVQSPRYKIIEKKQPVAFWCNPISGHNTLYWYLQNLGQGPELLIRYENEEAVDDSQLPKDRFSAERLKGVDSTLKIQPAELGDSAVYLCASSPGQGINYGYTFGSGTRLTVV.

The chain couples TRBV23-1 to TRBJ2-7; D is unresolved. TRBV23-1 is known as an ORF, though its function is uncertain. CDR3 length: 17 residues. Trimming took 4 bases from V and 0 from J, leaving 19 bases between them. The CDR3 region has the DNA TGCGCCAGCAGTCGAAACCTCGGAGCTTGGAGCTCCTACGAGCAGTACTTC. Protein sequence: CASSRNLGAWSSYEQYF.

This clone was seen more than once but under ten times. J is TRBJ1-1 and V is TRBV6-4, with no clear D. The CDR3 is 13 residues long. The germline V gene has CDR1 MRHNA and CDR2 SNTAGT. Trimming took off 2 bases at V and 7 bases at J, with 11 bases between the two ends. This chain's CDR3 is CASSDEGRREAFF. In DNA, the CDR3 is TGTGCCAGCAGTGACGAAGGACGGCGTGAAGCTTTCTTT.

This clone has just one count. In the same sample, other DNA sequences code for this CDR3. The CDR3 loop is CASSAGDNNNSPLHF. CDR3 coding DNA: TGCGCCAGCAGCGCGGGAGACAACAATAATTCACCCCTCCACTTT. V usage is TRBV5-1 and J usage is TRBJ1-6; no clear D. CDR3 size: 15 residues. Germline V CDR1 and CDR2: SGHRS, YFSETQ. With 4 bases removed from V and 5 bases from J, the gap between germline ends came to 13 bases.

The chain's CDR3 is CASSQGGGNPNEQFF. CDR3 bases: TGTGCCAGCAGCCAAGGGGGGGGTAATCCAAATGAGCAGTTCTTC. V is TRBV28 and J is TRBJ2-1; TRBD2 is a possible D gene (7 bases). Trimming removed 6 bases at V and 7 bases at J, with 19 bases between. CDR1 is MDHEN and CDR2 is SYDVKM in the germline V gene. The CDR3 is 15 amino acids.

This chain links TRBV9 with TRBJ1-2; 8 bases align to TRBD1. CDR1 is SGDLS and CDR2 is YYNGEE in the germline V gene. The junction had 14 bases not matched to a gene; V was cut back by 3 bases and J by 4 bases. This CDR3 has 17 residues. The CDR3 DNA follows: TGTGCCAGCAGCGGCGGGACAGGTCAGGTTGTTGGCTATGGCTACACCTTC. Amino acid sequence: CASSGGTGQVVGYGYTF.

This clone has only a few counts. An end of the junction does not agree with germline; a read error may underlie this. The genes are TRBV5-8 and TRBJ1-5, with D hard to call. The germline CDR1 and CDR2 sequences are SGHTS and YDEGEE. The CDR3 loop spans 12 amino acids. The CDR3 loop reads CASSLDNQLQHF. The CDR3 region has the DNA TGTGCCAGCAGCCTTGACAATCAGCTCCAGCATTTT.